This TCR beta chain was documented in a study of T-cell reconstitution after alpha-beta-depleted transplantation in children. This CDR3 spans 16 amino acids. In germline, CDR1 is MRHNA, CDR2 SNTAGT. The junction had 9 bases not matched to a gene; V was cut back by 4 bases and J by 10 bases. Using unique molecular identifiers, the investigators prepared the TCRbeta library. TCRdb passed the PCR reads through MiXCR, listing each CDR3 protein once. The profile shows about 600,000 distinct CDR3 sequences, 8% to 11% of them singletons. The origin of this receptor is a human donor who donated a stem cell graft to a child with acute myeloid leukemia. Sequencing was performed on PBMCs from the stem cell graft donor, taken from the stem cell graft. The chain recombines TRBV6-4 with TRBJ2-1; 14 positions agree with TRBD2. CDR3 DNA: TGTGCCAGCAGTGTCCTACCGGGACTAGCGGGAGTAGAGCAGTTCTTC. Amino acid sequence: CASSVLPGLAGVEQFF.